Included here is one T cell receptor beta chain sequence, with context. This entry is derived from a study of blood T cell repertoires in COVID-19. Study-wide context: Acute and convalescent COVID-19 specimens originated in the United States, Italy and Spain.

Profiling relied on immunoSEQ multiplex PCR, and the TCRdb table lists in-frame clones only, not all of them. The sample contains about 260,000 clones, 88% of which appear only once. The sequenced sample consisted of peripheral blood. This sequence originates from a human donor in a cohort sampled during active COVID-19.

CDR3 bases: TGTGCCAGCAGTCTCACAACTACCCTGGAGGGCTACACCTTC. Protein sequence: CASSLTTTLEGYTF. This chain uses TRBV27 with TRBJ1-2; D remains unclear. Germline values: CDR1 MNHEY, CDR2 SMNVEV (reference sequence). Between the trimmed V and J ends, which lost 5 bases and 8 bases, there was a span of 18 bases. This CDR3 has 14 residues.